The table lists the clone carrying this T cell receptor (beta chain) with a count of one. What it binds is unknown. The data were obtained in a study of OX40 agonist ivuxolimab in advanced cancers. About the study: In this cohort, patients received ivuxolimab, an agonistic anti-OX40 (CD134) antibody.

Overall study findings and caveats: Fewer expanded clones were found on average in CD4+ than in CD8+ T cells. Still undetermined is the antigen specificity of the expanded peripheral T cells.

Produced via immunoSEQ multiplex PCR; TCRdb's table is partial and in-frame only. This sample has about 67,000 clones, with around 82% found just once. CDR1 and CDR2 (germline): MGHRA, YSYEKL. The CDR3 sequence is 16 residues long. Losses at the gene ends were 1 base for V and 0 bases for J; bases not matched to a gene: 2. The chain combines TRBV4-1 with TRBJ2-1; TRBD1 agrees at 8 bases. The TCR comes from an adult with an advanced solid tumor such as melanoma, head and neck, liver or kidney cancer. Specimen: CD4+ or CD8+ T cells sorted from blood, collected in a trial of the OX40 agonist ivuxolimab. The chain's CDR3 is CASSQAQGGSYNEQFF. Here the CDR3 DNA reads TGCGCCAGCAGCCAAGCACAGGGGGGCTCCTACAATGAGCAGTTCTTC.